One sample yielded the 30 T cell receptor beta chains listed below, sequenced in a study of T cell changes during pregnancy in multiple sclerosis. Produced via immunoSEQ multiplex PCR; TCRdb's table is partial and in-frame only. Of tens of thousands of clones listed, about 90% are singletons. The input for sequencing was peripheral blood, taken after pregnancy. These receptors all stem from a female donor with multiple sclerosis, enrolled in a pregnancy study.

This chain links TRBV19 with TRBJ2-3, with 10 positions matching TRBD2. The CDR3 length is 14 residues. The junction had 5 bases not matched to a gene; V was cut back by 3 bases and J by 8 bases. Germline values: CDR1 LNHDA, CDR2 SQIVND (reference sequence). For the CDR3, the DNA is TGTGCCAGTAGTATTCCAGCGGGAGGGCGTACGCAGTATTTT. It is translated as CASSIPAGGRTQYF.

The chain combines TRBV5-5 with TRBJ2-7; tentatively, D is TRBD1 (6 bases). The CDR3 contains 14 residues. The V and J ends lost 5 bases and 3 bases respectively, with 15 bases between them. Germline V CDR1 and CDR2: SGHKS, YYEKEE (reference sequence). CDR3 amino acids: CASSYRQANYEQYF. Here the CDR3 DNA reads TGTGCCAGCAGTTATAGACAGGCGAACTACGAGCAGTACTTC. Supplemented by reference TRBV5-5 and TRBJ2-7, the full variable domain reads DAGVTQSPTHLIKTRGQQVTLRCSPISGHKSVSWYQQVLGQGPQFIFQYYEKEERGRGNFPDRFSARQFPNYSSELNVNALLLGDSALYLCASSYRQANYEQYFGPGTRLTVT.

V usage is TRBV7-2 and J usage is TRBJ2-7; 12 bases align to TRBD2. CDR3 length: 16 residues. V trimming: 5 bases; J trimming: 0 bases; junction bases outside the gene matches: 5. Germline lookup yields CDR1 SGHTA and CDR2 FQGNSA. CDR3 loop: CASSPQTSGSSYEQYF. The DNA for the CDR3 is TGTGCCAGCAGCCCGCAGACTAGCGGGAGCTCCTACGAGCAGTACTTC.

The genes are TRBV10-3 and TRBJ1-2; D call uncertain. Per germline, CDR1 ENHRY and CDR2 SYGVKD. The CDR3 runs to 14 residues. Between the trimmed V and J ends, which lost 7 bases and 0 bases, there was a span of 12 bases. CDR3 coding DNA: TGTGCCATCACCCCCGGGGTCACTAACTATGGCTACACCTTC. Encoded protein: CAITPGVTNYGYTF.

This clone was detected only once. The V and J genes are TRBV21-1 and TRBJ1-4; the table calls TRBD1, which could not be checked here. TRBV21-1 is an annotated pseudogene. The CDR3 sequence is 20 residues long. The CDR3 reads CASSRGTGRVVRATNEKLFF. As DNA, the CDR3 is TGTGCCAGCAGCAGAGGGACAGGTAGAGTGGTACGGGCAACTAATGAAAAACTGTTTTTT.

This rearrangement joins TRBV4-1 to TRBJ2-1; TRBD2 matches 7 bases. The CDR3 totals 16 residues. V lost 1 base and J lost 3; bases outside the gene matches: 6. CDR1 is MGHRA, CDR2 YSYEKL, per germline. CDR3 protein: CASSQGAGVDYNEQFF. The CDR3 coding sequence is TGCGCCAGCAGCCAAGGGGCGGGAGTCGACTACAATGAGCAGTTCTTC.

The gene calls are TRBV19 and TRBJ2-7; 7 nucleotides match TRBD1. This CDR3 contains 14 residues. Germline lookup yields CDR1 LNHDA and CDR2 SQIVND (reference sequence). With V trimmed by 3 bases and J by 6 bases, 8 bases remained unmatched. The DNA of the CDR3 is TGTGCCAGTAGTATCGGACAGGAGAGGGGCGAGCAGTACTTC. Its protein is CASSIGQERGEQYF.

The CDR3 sequence: CASSQDRTGNEKLFF. The CDR3 DNA follows: TGTGCCAGCAGCCAAGATCGCACCGGTAATGAAAAACTGTTTTTT. The chain carries TRBV4-2 and TRBJ1-4, with D hard to call. CDR3 length: 15 amino acids. Trimming cost V 0 bases and J 4 bases, with 9 bases left between them. Germline lookup yields CDR1 LGHNA and CDR2 YNFKEQ.

This sequence joins TRBV18 and TRBJ2-3; D possibly corresponds to TRBD2 (5 bases). The CDR3 totals 15 residues. The V gene's germline CDR1 is KGHSH and CDR2 LQKENI. The V end lost 2 bases, the J end lost 4 bases, and 13 bases lay between the germline ends. The CDR3 here is CASSPGEASPDTQYF. CDR3 DNA: TGTGCCAGCTCACCAGGAGAGGCTAGCCCAGATACGCAGTATTTT.

This chain connects TRBV5-1 to TRBJ1-1; 10 bases line up with TRBD1. Germline trimming cut 4 bases from V and 4 bases from J; bases unmatched to any gene: 7. This CDR3 has 15 residues. Germline V gene sequence: CDR1 SGHRS, CDR2 YFSETQ. The CDR3 is CASSLRQGAVTEAFF. The DNA of the CDR3 is TGCGCCAGCAGCCTAAGACAGGGGGCTGTCACTGAAGCTTTCTTT.

The chain employs TRBV13 and TRBJ2-1; weak D call: TRBD2 (6 bases). Germline-derived CDR1 and CDR2 are PRHDT and FYEKMQ (reference sequence). The CDR3 loop spans 13 amino acids. Trimming pared 6 bases from V and 4 bases from J, leaving 10 bases between. CDR3 sequence: CASRLREYNEQFF. In DNA, the CDR3 is TGTGCCAGCAGGCTCCGGGAGTACAATGAGCAGTTCTTC.

CDR3: CATGTGSSYNEQFF. The CDR3 DNA sequence: TGTGCCACCGGGACAGGGAGCTCCTACAATGAGCAGTTCTTC. This chain links TRBV15 with TRBJ2-1; 9 bases map to TRBD1. CDR1 LNHNV and CDR2 YYDKDF come from the germline V gene (reference sequence). The CDR3 runs 14 residues. V shed 8 bases, J shed 0 bases, and the junction held 2 bases outside the gene matches. Supplemented by reference TRBV15 and TRBJ2-1, the full variable domain reads DAMVIQNPRYQVTQFGKPVTLSCSQTLNHNVMYWYQQKSSQAPKLLFHYYDKDFNNEADTPDNFQSRRPNTSFCFLDIRSPGLGDTAMYLCATGTGSSYNEQFFGPGTRLTVL.

The rearrangement links TRBV6-1 to TRBJ2-1, with D unresolved. CDR1 and CDR2 (germline): MNHNS, SASEGT. Trimming took 4 bases from V and 3 from J, leaving 7 bases between them. The CDR3 spans 13 residues. The chain's CDR3 is CASSAPLYNEQFF. The CDR3 coding sequence is TGTGCCAGCAGTGCGCCACTCTACAATGAGCAGTTCTTC.

This chain connects TRBV6-5 to TRBJ2-5, with TRBD1 as a possible D gene (7 bases). Trimming shortened V by 0 bases and J by 5 bases, and 10 bases separated the two germline ends. The CDR3 has 14 amino acids. Germline CDR1 MNHEY, CDR2 SVGAGI. For the CDR3, the DNA is TGTGCCAGCAGTTACTCGACAGGGAGGGAGACCCAGTACTTC. It is translated as CASSYSTGRETQYF.

The chain recombines TRBV2 with TRBJ2-2; 8 bases are a match to TRBD2. The CDR3 extends over 15 amino acids. Germline V gives CDR1 SNHLY, CDR2 FYNNEI. The J segment lost 3 bases and the V segment lost 3 bases, leaving 3 bases of the junction unmatched. The CDR3: CASSEEAGDTGELFF. DNA for the CDR3: TGTGCCAGCAGTGAGGAAGCGGGAGACACCGGGGAGCTGTTTTTT.

CDR3 residues: CASSKGIGRETQYF. The CDR3 DNA reads TGCGCCAGCAGCAAAGGTATAGGGAGGGAGACCCAGTACTTC. J is TRBJ2-5 and V is TRBV4-1; weak D call: TRBD2 (6 bases). This CDR3 region has 14 residues. CDR1 is MGHRA, CDR2 YSYEKL, per germline. The V end was cut by 5 bases, the J end by 5 bases, with 15 bases between.

The chain employs TRBV25-1 and TRBJ2-4, with a possible D match to TRBD2 (5 bases). The germline V and J ends were trimmed by 3 bases and 6 bases, with 12 bases remaining between them. The CDR3 is made up of 14 amino acids. Germline CDR1 and CDR2: MGHDK and SYGVNS. The CDR3 bases are TGTGCCAGCAGTGAGTGGGAGAGTATAAACATTCAGTACTTC. It specifies CASSEWESINIQYF. Based on the CDR3 plus reference TRBV25-1 and TRBJ2-4, the full variable domain is EADIYQTPRYLVIGTGKKITLECSQTMGHDKMYWYQQDPGMELHLIHYSYGVNSTEKGDLSSESTVSRIRTEHFPLTLESARPSHTSQYLCASSEWESINIQYFGAGTRLSVL.

The chain employs TRBV5-4 and TRBJ2-1; 11 bases are shared with TRBD2. Germline CDR1 and CDR2: SGHNT and YYREEE (reference sequence). The junction had 7 bases not matched to a gene; V was cut back by 5 bases and J by 6 bases. This CDR3 has 15 amino acids. The CDR3 spells CASRILAGALNEQFF. CDR3 bases: TGTGCCAGCAGGATACTAGCGGGAGCCCTCAATGAGCAGTTCTTC. Full variable domain (rest looked up from reference TRBV5-4 and TRBJ2-1): ETGVTQSPTHLIKTRGQQVTLRCSSQSGHNTVSWYQQALGQGPQFIFQYYREEENGRGNFPPRFSGLQFPNYSSELNVNALELDDSALYLCASRILAGALNEQFFGPGTRLTVL.

The CDR3: CASSRRGRGNEKLFF. The CDR3, as DNA: TGTGCCAGCAGCCGCCGAGGCAGGGGTAATGAAAAACTGTTTTTT. The genes are TRBV6-5 and TRBJ1-4; a weak D match, TRBD1 (6 bases). Trimming shortened V by 6 bases and J by 4 bases, and 15 bases separated the two germline ends. From germline, CDR1 is MNHEY and CDR2 SVGAGI. CDR3 length equals 15 residues.

The chain carries TRBV5-1 and TRBJ2-5; possible D gene TRBD1, 6 bases. V gave up 0 bases and J gave up 5 bases, with 14 bases separating them. The germline gives CDR1 SGHRS, CDR2 YFSETQ. The CDR3 totals 15 residues. DNA of the CDR3: TGCGCCAGCAGCTTGGCCGAAGGGGGAACGGAGACCCAGTACTTC. It encodes CASSLAEGGTETQYF. The full variable domain, in which reference TRBV5-1 and TRBJ2-5 provide the parts outside the CDR3, is KAGVTQTPRYLIKTRGQQVTLSCSPISGHRSVSWYQQTPGQGLQFLFEYFSETQRNKGNFPGRFSGRQFSNSRSEMNVSTLELGDSALYLCASSLAEGGTETQYFGPGTRLLVL.

The table lists this clone with a count of one. This chain uses TRBV9 with TRBJ2-7; TRBD2 agrees at 10 bases. Trimming removed 3 bases from V and 4 bases from J; junction bases left unmatched: 7. CDR3 length equals 15 residues. Germline-derived CDR1 and CDR2 are SGDLS and YYNGEE. CDR3 nucleotides: TGTGCCAGCAGCGCGGGGGCTAGCGGGAGTTACGAGCAGTACTTC. Protein product: CASSAGASGSYEQYF.

The rearrangement links TRBV6-4 to TRBJ2-7, with D tentatively TRBD1 (5 bases). CDR3 size: 12 residues. Trimming cost V 6 bases and J 7 bases, with 13 bases left between them. Germline-derived CDR1 and CDR2 are MRHNA and SNTAGT. The CDR3 protein is CASRSDRGEQYF. CDR3 nucleotide sequence: TGTGCCAGCAGATCAGACAGAGGAGAGCAGTACTTC.

The genes are TRBV11-2 and TRBJ2-1; D is possibly TRBD1 (6 bases). Trimming cost V 5 bases and J 8 bases, with 10 bases left between them. The CDR3 loop spans 12 amino acids. Per germline, CDR1 SGHAT and CDR2 FQNNGV. The CDR3 sequence: CASSRGNHEQFF. In DNA form, the CDR3 reads TGTGCCAGCAGCAGGGGGAACCATGAGCAGTTCTTC. Full variable domain (remainder filled in from reference TRBV11-2 and TRBJ2-1): EAGVAQSPRYKIIEKRQSVAFWCNPISGHATLYWYQQILGQGPKLLIQFQNNGVVDDSQLPKDRFSAERLKGVDSTLKIQPAKLEDSAVYLCASSRGNHEQFFGPGTRLTVL.

The V gene is TRBV19, the J gene TRBJ2-1, with TRBD2 matching 13 bases. The V gene end was trimmed by 10 bases and the J gene end by 0 bases; junction bases not matched to a gene: 3. The CDR3 spans 15 residues. CDR1 and CDR2 from the germline V gene are LNHDA and SQIVND (reference sequence). CDR3 nucleotide sequence: TGTGCCACCCGGACTAGCGGGAGCTCCTACAATGAGCAGTTCTTC. Encoded protein: CATRTSGSSYNEQFF.

The genes are TRBV18 and TRBJ1-5; D gene unclear. Per germline, CDR1 KGHSH and CDR2 LQKENI. Trimming took 0 bases from V and 5 from J, leaving 17 bases between them. This CDR3 contains 17 residues. The CDR3 coding sequence is TGTGCCAGCTCACCACCGTATTTGTTCAGCAGGTATCAGCCCCAGCATTTT. This sequence encodes CASSPPYLFSRYQPQHF.

The rearrangement joins TRBV10-1 to TRBJ1-2; D is perhaps TRBD1 (6 bases). Looked up from germline, CDR1 is WNHNN and CDR2 is SYGVQD (reference sequence). CDR3 length: 15 residues. V dropped 5 bases and J dropped 4 bases, with 17 bases sitting between them. The CDR3 DNA sequence: TGCGCCAGCAGTCGTGGGACGACAGGCCTCTATGGCTACACCTTC. Translated, it gives CASSRGTTGLYGYTF.

The V gene is TRBV30, the J gene TRBJ1-3, with a possible D match to TRBD1 (6 bases). V was clipped by 6 bases and J by 0 bases, with 9 bases between them. Per germline, CDR1 GTSNPN and CDR2 SVGIG (reference sequence). The CDR3 has 13 amino acids. This CDR3 is CACWDNSGNTIYF. CDR3 bases: TGTGCCTGCTGGGACAACTCTGGAAACACCATATATTTT.

V usage is TRBV4-3 and J usage is TRBJ2-5; possibly TRBD1 for D (6 bases). V was clipped by 0 bases and J by 2 bases, with 10 bases between them. CDR1 is LGHNA and CDR2 is YSLEER in the germline V gene. The CDR3 loop spans 15 amino acids. The CDR3 DNA follows: TGCGCCAGCAGCCAAGATGGGCAGGGGCAAGAGACCCAGTACTTC. Residues: CASSQDGQGQETQYF.

V usage is TRBV30 and J usage is TRBJ2-2, with a possible D match to TRBD1 (5 bases). V lost 4 bases, J lost 5 bases, and 14 bases lay in between. In germline, CDR1 is GTSNPN, CDR2 SVGIG (reference sequence). The CDR3 consists of 14 residues. The CDR3 loop is CAWNRLAGTGELFF. The DNA of the CDR3 is TGTGCCTGGAACCGTTTGGCAGGGACCGGGGAGCTGTTTTTT. Full variable domain (remainder filled in from reference TRBV30 and TRBJ2-2): SQTIHQWPATLVQPVGSPLSLECTVEGTSNPNLYWYRQAAGRGLQLLFYSVGIGQISSEVPQNLSASRPQDRQFILSSKKLLLSDSGFYLCAWNRLAGTGELFFGEGSRLTVL.

This chain links TRBV5-6 with TRBJ2-1, with TRBD2 matching 8 bases. Germline V lookup: CDR1 SGHDT, CDR2 YYEEEE. The V gene end was trimmed by 3 bases and the J gene end by 0 bases; junction bases not matched to a gene: 2. This CDR3 is 15 amino acids long. CDR3 protein: CASSSTSGSYNEQFF. The CDR3 DNA reads TGTGCCAGCAGCTCTACTAGCGGCTCCTACAATGAGCAGTTCTTC.